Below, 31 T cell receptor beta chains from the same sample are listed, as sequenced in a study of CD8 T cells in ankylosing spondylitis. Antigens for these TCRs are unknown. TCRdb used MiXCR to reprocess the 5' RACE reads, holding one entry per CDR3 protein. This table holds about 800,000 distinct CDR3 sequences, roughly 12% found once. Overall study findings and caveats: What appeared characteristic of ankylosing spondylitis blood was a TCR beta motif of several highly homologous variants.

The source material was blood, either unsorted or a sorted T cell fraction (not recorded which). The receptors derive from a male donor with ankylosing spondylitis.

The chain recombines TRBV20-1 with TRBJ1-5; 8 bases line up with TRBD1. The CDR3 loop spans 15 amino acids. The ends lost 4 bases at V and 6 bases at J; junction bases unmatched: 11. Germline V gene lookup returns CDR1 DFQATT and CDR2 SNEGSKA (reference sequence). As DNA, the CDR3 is TGCAGTGCTACGAGGACAGGGAGCACTAGTCAGCCCCAGCATTTT. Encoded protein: CSATRTGSTSQPQHF.

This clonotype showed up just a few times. The DNA of the CDR3 is TGTGCCAGCAGCCACACTAGCGGGAGGGCCTTGGACATTCAGTACTTC. Translated: CASSHTSGRALDIQYF. V and J are TRBV4-2 and TRBJ2-4; 13 nucleotides match TRBD2. The CDR3 has 16 residues. Germline V lookup: CDR1 LGHNA, CDR2 YNFKEQ. With V trimmed by 3 bases and J by 8 bases, 7 bases remained unmatched.

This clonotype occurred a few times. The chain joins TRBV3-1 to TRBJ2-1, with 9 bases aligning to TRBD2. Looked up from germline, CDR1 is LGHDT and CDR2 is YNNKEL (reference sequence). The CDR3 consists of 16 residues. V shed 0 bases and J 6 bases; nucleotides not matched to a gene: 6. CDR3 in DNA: TGTGCCAGCAGCCAAGAAGGTAGCGGGAGATCCAATGAGCAGTTCTTC. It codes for CASSQEGSGRSNEQFF.

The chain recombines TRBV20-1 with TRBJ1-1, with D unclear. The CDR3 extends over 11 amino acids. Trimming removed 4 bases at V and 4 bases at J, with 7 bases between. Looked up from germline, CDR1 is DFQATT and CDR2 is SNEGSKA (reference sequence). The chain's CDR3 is CSAKGFTEAFF. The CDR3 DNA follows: TGCAGTGCTAAGGGTTTCACTGAAGCTTTCTTT.

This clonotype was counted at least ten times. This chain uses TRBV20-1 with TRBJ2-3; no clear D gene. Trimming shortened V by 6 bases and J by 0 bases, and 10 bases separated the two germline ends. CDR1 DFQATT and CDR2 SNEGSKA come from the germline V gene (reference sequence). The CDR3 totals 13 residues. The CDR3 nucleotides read TGCAGTGCGTTAGGACCTAGCACAGATACGCAGTATTTT. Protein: CSALGPSTDTQYF.

CDR3: CASSLVLTYNEQFF. In DNA form, the CDR3 reads TGTGCCAGCAGCTTGGTGTTGACCTACAATGAGCAGTTCTTC. The chain combines TRBV11-2 with TRBJ2-1, with D uncertain. Trimming removed 3 bases from V and 2 bases from J, with 8 bases in between. This CDR3 region has 14 residues. Germline V gene data show CDR1 as SGHAT and CDR2 as FQNNGV.

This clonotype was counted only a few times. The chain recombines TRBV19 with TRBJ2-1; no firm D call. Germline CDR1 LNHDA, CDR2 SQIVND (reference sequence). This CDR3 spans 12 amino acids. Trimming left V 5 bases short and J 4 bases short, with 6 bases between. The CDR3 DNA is TGTGCCAGTAGTCCTTTTTACAATGAGCAGTTCTTC. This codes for CASSPFYNEQFF.

The CDR3 here is CSVDSTGAAEKLFF. The CDR3 DNA reads TGCAGCGTTGATTCGACAGGGGCTGCTGAAAAACTGTTTTTT. This chain joins TRBV29-1 and TRBJ1-4; 8 bases are a match to TRBD1. With 3 bases clipped from V and 7 bases from J, the junction kept 7 bases outside the gene matches. Per the germline V gene, CDR1 is SQVTM and CDR2 is ANQGSEA. The CDR3 consists of 14 residues.

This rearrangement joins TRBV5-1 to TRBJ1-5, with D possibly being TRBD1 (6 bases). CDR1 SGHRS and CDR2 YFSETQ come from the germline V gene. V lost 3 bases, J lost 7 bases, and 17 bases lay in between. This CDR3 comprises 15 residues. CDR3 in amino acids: CASSSAGAFDQPQHF. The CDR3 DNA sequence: TGCGCCAGCAGCTCGGCAGGGGCGTTCGACCAGCCCCAGCATTTT.

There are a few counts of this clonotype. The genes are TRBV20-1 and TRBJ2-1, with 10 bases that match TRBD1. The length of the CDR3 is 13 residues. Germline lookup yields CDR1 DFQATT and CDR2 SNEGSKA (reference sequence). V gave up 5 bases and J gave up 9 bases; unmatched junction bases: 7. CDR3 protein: CSAGDRGSGEQFF. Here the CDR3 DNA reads TGCAGTGCTGGGGACAGGGGTAGCGGTGAGCAGTTCTTC.

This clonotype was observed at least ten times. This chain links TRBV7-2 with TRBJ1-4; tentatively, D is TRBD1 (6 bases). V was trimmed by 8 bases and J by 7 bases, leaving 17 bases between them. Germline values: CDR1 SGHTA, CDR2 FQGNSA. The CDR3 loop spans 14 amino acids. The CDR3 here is CASGFNRAPEKLFF. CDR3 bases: TGTGCCAGCGGATTCAACAGGGCCCCTGAAAAACTGTTTTTT.

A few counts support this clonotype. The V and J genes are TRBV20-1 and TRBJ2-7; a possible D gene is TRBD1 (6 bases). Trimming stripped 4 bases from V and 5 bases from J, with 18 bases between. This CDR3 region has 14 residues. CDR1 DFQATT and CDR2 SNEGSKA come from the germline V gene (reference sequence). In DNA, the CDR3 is TGCAGTGCTAAGGGACATGCAGGAACCCACGAGCAGTACTTC. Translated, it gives CSAKGHAGTHEQYF.

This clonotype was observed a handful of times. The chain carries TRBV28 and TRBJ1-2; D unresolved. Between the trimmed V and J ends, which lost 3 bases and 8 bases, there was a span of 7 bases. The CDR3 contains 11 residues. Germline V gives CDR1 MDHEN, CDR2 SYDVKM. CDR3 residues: CASSFPDGYTF. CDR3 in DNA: TGTGCCAGCAGTTTCCCAGACGGCTACACCTTC.

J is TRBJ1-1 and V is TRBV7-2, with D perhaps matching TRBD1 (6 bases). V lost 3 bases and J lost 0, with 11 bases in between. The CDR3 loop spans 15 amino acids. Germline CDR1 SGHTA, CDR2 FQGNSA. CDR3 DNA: TGTGCCAGCAGCTTTACCGGGGGCATGAACACTGAAGCTTTCTTT. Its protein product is CASSFTGGMNTEAFF.

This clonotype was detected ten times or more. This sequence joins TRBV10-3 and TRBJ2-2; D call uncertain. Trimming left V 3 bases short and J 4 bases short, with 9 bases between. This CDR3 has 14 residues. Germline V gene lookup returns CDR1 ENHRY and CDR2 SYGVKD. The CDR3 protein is CAISDHVGTGELFF. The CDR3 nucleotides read TGTGCCATCAGTGACCACGTCGGCACCGGGGAGCTGTTTTTT.

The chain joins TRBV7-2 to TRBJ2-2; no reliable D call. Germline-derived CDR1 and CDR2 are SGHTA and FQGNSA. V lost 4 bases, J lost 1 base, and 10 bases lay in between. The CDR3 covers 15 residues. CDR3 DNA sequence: TGTGCCAGCAGCTATAATACGGGGAACACCGGGGAGCTGTTTTTT. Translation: CASSYNTGNTGELFF.

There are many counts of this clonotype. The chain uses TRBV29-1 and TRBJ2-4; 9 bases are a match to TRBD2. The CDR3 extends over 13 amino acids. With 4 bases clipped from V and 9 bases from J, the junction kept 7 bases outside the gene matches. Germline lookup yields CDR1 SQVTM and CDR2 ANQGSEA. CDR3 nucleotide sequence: TGCAGCGTTGGCGGGAGGGCTCCCGGCATTCAGTACTTC. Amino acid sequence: CSVGGRAPGIQYF. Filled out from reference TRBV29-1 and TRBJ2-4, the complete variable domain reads SAVISQKPSRDICQRGTSLTIQCQVDSQVTMMFWYRQQPGQSLTLIATANQGSEATYESGFVIDKFPISRPNLTFSTLTVSNMSPEDSSIYLCSVGGRAPGIQYFGAGTRLSVL.

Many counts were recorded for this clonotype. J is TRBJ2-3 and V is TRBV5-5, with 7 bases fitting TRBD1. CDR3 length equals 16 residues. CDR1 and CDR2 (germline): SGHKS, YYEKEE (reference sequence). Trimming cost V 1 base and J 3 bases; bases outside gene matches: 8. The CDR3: CASSLSTGAGTDTQYF. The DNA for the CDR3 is TGTGCCAGCAGCTTGAGCACAGGGGCCGGGACAGATACGCAGTATTTT.

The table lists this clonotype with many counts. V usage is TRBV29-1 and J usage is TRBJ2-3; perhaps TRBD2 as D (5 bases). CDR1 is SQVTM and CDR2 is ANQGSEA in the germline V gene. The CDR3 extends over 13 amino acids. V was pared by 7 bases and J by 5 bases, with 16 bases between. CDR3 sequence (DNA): TGCAGCGCGGGATCGGACCCAGGAGATACGCAGTATTTT. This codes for CSAGSDPGDTQYF.

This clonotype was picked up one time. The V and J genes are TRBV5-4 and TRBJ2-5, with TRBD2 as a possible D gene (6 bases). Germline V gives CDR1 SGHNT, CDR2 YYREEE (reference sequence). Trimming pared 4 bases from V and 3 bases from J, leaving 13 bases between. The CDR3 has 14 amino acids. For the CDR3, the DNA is TGTGCCAGCAGCCGGGGCGGGACTGAAGAGACCCAGTACTTC. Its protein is CASSRGGTEETQYF.

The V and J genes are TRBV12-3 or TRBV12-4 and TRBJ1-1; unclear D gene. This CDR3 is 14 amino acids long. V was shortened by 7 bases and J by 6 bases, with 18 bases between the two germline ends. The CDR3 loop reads CASTKTGGIAEAFF. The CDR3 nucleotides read TGTGCCAGCACCAAGACCGGCGGTATAGCTGAAGCTTTCTTT.

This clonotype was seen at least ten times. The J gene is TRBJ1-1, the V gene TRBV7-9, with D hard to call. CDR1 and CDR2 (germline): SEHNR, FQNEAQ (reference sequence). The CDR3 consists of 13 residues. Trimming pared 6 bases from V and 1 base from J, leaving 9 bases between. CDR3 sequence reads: CASRPSKNTEAFF. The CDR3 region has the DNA TGTGCCAGCAGGCCCTCAAAGAACACTGAAGCTTTCTTT.

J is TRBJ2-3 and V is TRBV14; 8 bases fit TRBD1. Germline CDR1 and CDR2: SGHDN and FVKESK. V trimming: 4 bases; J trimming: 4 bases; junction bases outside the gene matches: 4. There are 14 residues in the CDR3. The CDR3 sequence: CASSRGTGADTQYF. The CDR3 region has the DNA TGTGCCAGCAGCCGCGGGACAGGAGCAGATACGCAGTATTTT.

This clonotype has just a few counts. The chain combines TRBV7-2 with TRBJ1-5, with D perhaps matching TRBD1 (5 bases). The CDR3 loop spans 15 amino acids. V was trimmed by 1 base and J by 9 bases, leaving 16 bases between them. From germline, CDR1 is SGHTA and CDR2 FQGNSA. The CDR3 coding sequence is TGTGCCAGCAGCTTAGGGGAGGGGAGGGGCCGGCCCCAGCATTTT. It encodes CASSLGEGRGRPQHF.

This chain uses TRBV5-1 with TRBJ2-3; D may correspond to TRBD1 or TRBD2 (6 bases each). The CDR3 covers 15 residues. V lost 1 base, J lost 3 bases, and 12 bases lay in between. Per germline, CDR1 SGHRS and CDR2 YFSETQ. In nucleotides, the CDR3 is TGCGCCAGCAGCTTGAGTAGGAGGGGGACAGATACGCAGTATTTT. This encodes CASSLSRRGTDTQYF.

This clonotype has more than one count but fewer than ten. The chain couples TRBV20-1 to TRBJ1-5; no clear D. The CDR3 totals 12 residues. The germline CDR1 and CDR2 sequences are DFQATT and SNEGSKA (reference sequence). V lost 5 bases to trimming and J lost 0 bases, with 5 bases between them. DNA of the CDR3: TGCAGTGCTCCTTATAGCAATCAGCCCCAGCATTTT. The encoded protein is CSAPYSNQPQHF.

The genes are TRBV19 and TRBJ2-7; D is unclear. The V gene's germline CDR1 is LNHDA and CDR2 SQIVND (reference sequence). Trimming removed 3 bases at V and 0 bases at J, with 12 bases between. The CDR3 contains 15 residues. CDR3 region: CASSIGPASSYEQYF. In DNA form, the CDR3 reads TGTGCCAGTAGTATTGGACCGGCAAGCTCCTACGAGCAGTACTTC.

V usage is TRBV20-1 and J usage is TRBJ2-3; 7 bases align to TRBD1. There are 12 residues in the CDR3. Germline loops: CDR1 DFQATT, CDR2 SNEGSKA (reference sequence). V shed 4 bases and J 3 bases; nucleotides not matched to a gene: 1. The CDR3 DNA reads TGCAGTGCTAAGGGGGCTACAGATACGCAGTATTTT. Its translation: CSAKGATDTQYF.

The DNA of the CDR3 is TGTGCCAGCAGCTTAGTAGCGGGAGTTACCTACGAGCAGTACTTC. This gives the protein CASSLVAGVTYEQYF. The V and J genes are TRBV7-2 and TRBJ2-7, with 9 bases fitting TRBD2. The trim removed 1 base at V and 2 bases at J, leaving 3 bases unmatched. The CDR3 has 15 amino acids. Germline CDR1 is SGHTA and CDR2 is FQGNSA.

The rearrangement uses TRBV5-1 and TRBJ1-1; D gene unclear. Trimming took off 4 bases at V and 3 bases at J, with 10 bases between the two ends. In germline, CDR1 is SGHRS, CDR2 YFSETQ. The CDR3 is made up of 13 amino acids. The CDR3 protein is CASSDGPYTEAFF. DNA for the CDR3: TGCGCCAGCAGCGATGGGCCTTACACTGAAGCTTTCTTT. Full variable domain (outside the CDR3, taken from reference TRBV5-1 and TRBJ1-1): KAGVTQTPRYLIKTRGQQVTLSCSPISGHRSVSWYQQTPGQGLQFLFEYFSETQRNKGNFPGRFSGRQFSNSRSEMNVSTLELGDSALYLCASSDGPYTEAFFGQGTRLTVV.

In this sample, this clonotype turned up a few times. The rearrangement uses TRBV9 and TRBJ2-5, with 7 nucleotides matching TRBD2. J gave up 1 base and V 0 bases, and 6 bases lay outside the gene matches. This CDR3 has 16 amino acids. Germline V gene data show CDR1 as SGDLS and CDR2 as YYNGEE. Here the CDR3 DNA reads TGTGCCAGCAGCGTAGCTACGGGGGGTCTCCAAGAGACCCAGTACTTC. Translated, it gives CASSVATGGLQETQYF.